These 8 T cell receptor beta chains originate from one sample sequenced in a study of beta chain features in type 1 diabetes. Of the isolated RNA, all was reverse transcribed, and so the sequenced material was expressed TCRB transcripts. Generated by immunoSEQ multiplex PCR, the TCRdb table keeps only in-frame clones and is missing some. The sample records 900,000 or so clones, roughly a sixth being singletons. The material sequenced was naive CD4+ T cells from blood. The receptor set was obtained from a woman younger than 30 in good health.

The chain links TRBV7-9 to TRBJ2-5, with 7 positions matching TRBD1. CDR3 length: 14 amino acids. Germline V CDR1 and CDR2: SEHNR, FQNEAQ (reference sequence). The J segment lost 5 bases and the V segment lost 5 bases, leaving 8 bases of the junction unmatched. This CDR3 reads CASSRQGTKETQYF. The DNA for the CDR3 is TGTGCCAGCAGCAGACAGGGAACGAAGGAGACCCAGTACTTC. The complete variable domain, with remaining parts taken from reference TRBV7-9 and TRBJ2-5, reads DTGVSQNPRHKITKRGQNVTFRCDPISEHNRLYWYRQTLGQGPEFLTYFQNEAQLEKSRLLSDRFSAERPKGSFSTLEIQRTEQGDSAMYLCASSRQGTKETQYFGPGTRLLVL.

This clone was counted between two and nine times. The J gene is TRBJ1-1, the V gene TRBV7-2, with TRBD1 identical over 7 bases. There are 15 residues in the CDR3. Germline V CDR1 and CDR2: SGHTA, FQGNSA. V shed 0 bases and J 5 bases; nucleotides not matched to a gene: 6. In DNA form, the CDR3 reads TGTGCCAGCAGCTTAGCAGGGACAGTAGAAACTGAAGCTTTCTTT. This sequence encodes CASSLAGTVETEAFF. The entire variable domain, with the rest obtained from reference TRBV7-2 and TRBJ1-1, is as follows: GAGVSQSPSNKVTEKGKDVELRCDPISGHTALYWYRQSLGQGLEFLIYFQGNSAPDKSGLPSDRFSAERTGGSVSTLTIQRTQQEDSAVYLCASSLAGTVETEAFFGQGTRLTVV.

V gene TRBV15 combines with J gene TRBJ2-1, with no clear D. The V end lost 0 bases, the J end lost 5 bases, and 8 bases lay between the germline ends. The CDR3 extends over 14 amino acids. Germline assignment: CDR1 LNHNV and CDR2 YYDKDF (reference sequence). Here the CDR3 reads CATSRDYADNEQFF. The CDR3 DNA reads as TGTGCCACCAGCAGAGATTACGCAGACAATGAGCAGTTCTTC. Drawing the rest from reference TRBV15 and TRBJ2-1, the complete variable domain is DAMVIQNPRYQVTQFGKPVTLSCSQTLNHNVMYWYQQKSSQAPKLLFHYYDKDFNNEADTPDNFQSRRPNTSFCFLDIRSPGLGDTAMYLCATSRDYADNEQFFGPGTRLTVL.

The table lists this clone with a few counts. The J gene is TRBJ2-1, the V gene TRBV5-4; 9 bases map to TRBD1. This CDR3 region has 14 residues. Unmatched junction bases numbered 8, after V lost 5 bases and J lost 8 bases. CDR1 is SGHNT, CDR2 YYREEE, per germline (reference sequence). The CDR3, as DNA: TGTGCCAGCAGTCCCTGGGACAGGGTTCATGAGCAGTTCTTC. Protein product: CASSPWDRVHEQFF.

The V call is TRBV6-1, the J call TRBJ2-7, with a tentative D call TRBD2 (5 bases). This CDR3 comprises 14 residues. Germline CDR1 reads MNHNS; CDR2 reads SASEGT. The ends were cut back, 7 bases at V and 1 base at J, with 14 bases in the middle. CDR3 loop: CASMQDWASYEQYF. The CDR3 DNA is TGTGCCAGCATGCAGGACTGGGCATCCTACGAGCAGTACTTC.

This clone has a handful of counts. This CDR3 reads CAISETGVVIYEQYF. For the CDR3, the DNA is TGTGCCATCAGTGAGACGGGAGTCGTCATCTACGAGCAGTACTTC. V is TRBV10-3 and J is TRBJ2-7; TRBD2 might be the D (6 bases). Trimming shortened V by 2 bases and J by 3 bases, and 14 bases separated the two germline ends. Germline CDR1 and CDR2: ENHRY and SYGVKD. This CDR3 has 15 amino acids.

CDR3 DNA: TGTGCCAGCAGTAGGGATCTCGGGGCAGAGAACACTGAAGCTTTCTTT. Residues: CASSRDLGAENTEAFF. The chain combines TRBV2 with TRBJ1-1, with D perhaps TRBD1 (5 bases). The V gene's germline CDR1 is SNHLY and CDR2 FYNNEI. Trimming pared 5 bases from V and 1 base from J, leaving 17 bases between. CDR3 length equals 16 residues.

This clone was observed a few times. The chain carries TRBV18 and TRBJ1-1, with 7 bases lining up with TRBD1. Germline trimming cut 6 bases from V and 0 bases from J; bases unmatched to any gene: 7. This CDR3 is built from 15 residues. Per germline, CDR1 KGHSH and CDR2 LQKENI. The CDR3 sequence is CASSNTGALNTEAFF. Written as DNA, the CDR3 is TGTGCCAGCTCGAACACAGGGGCCTTGAACACTGAAGCTTTCTTT.